This T cell receptor (beta chain) emerged from a study of T cells in Graves' hyperthyroidism and ophthalmopathy (dated by TCRdb to about 2019). Regarding the complete study: Peripheral blood samples were taken at the time of initial diagnosis, prior to any treatment. The paper describes TCR Vbeta CDR3 sequencing of roughly 130 peripheral blood samples, made up of 40 to 45 ophthalmopathy patients, 70 to 75 hyperthyroidism patients and about 17 progressor patients. Whether ophthalmopathy could be predicted prospectively was tested in an independent validation cohort made up of under 20 hyperthyroidism patients plus 17 patients who later progressed to ophthalmopathy. In roughly six Graves' hyperthyroidism patients, the study also compared T-cell repertoires from thyroid tissue with T-cell repertoires from blood. For training and testing, the roughly 100 patients in the discovery cohort were randomly divided in a 7:3 ratio. TCR V-J signatures able to tell the groups apart were searched for in a discovery cohort of 90 to 100 patients, of whom over 40 had Graves' ophthalmopathy and around 58 had stable Graves' hyperthyroidism. After blood sampling, hyperthyroidism patients were treated with methimazole at a starting dose of 30 mg daily, and ophthalmopathy patients were treated with high-dose intravenous methylprednisolone. General conclusions and limits of the study: Most expanded thyroid clonotypes (frequency above 0.001) were also found in blood, which suggests that blood repertoires may mirror thyroid immune responses. Sample size was not statistically predetermined, and investigators were not blinded to group allocation. During validation, the model predicted progression to ophthalmopathy a median of approximately six months ahead of onset, with 60% to 71% sensitivity and roughly 72% specificity. A 13 V-J signature model separated ophthalmopathy from stable hyperthyroidism, with 87.88% sensitivity and 81.08% specificity in cross-validation and 80%/75% in testing.

Stable Graves' hyperthyroidism was defined as the absence of progression to ophthalmopathy over 18 months of follow-up. Hyperthyroidism patients were newly diagnosed, with disease duration under 2 months, and aged 18 to 65 years. The study excluded patients with uncontrolled infections, other autoimmune diseases, pregnancy or lactation. Diagnoses were established on the basis of clinical symptoms, serum thyroxine and TRAb, thyroid ultrasound, and orbital computed tomography. Ficoll-Paque density gradient centrifugation was used to isolate PBMCs from 8 to 10 ml of fresh peripheral blood. Trizol reagent was used to extract total RNA, and RNA quality was then checked on an Agilent 2100 Bioanalyzer. Amplification of TCR beta CDR3 regions was carried out from RNA transcripts. The TCR CDR3 was subjected to a first round of RT-PCR using the HTBI primer set and the Qiagen OneStep RT-PCR kit. Libraries were constructed in a second round of multiplex PCR, after which size selection and purification were carried out. Sequencing of the libraries was done on an Illumina HiSeq2000 using paired-end 100 bp reads. In the source study's methods: SOAPnuke was used to process the raw data, with reads discarded if the reads contained adapters or uncalled bases, had a mean Phred below 15, or lacked an exact constant-primer or identifier match. COPE v1.2.5 was used to merge the high-quality paired reads, and each unique nucleotide sequence was defined as a clonotype. MiTCR v1.1 was used to align the clonotypes against IMGT TRBV, TRBD and TRBJ reference segments. Only V-J combinations with frequency above 0.0001, covering about 99% of repertoires, were analysed. A TCS score was defined as the ratio of F50 (clonal expansion) to E x V (chaos), with BLOSUM62-based TCRdist applied between CDR3 peptides within each V-J. Welch's t-statistics and random forest reduced 500 to 650 V-J features to 13, which were used in a naive Bayes classifier (R e1071). Through fastp at Q25 and MiXCR, TCRdb rebuilt clones from the public reads, retaining in-frame beta chains. A single entry per CDR3 protein holds the most common genes and DNA from its merged rows. TCRdb's processing, not the study's, gives the V and J calls here. The table for this sample lists hundreds of thousands of distinct CDR3 sequences; about 15% of them were counted only once. About 26% of the sample is in the top ten clones.

V sheds 6 bases and J sheds 8 bases, leaving 15 bases between their ends. From cysteine to phenylalanine, the CDR3 is 13 amino acids long. The sequence is cut down to CDR3 DNA, 39 bases in frame from base 1. CDR1 and CDR2 are read off the germline V gene as MDHEN and SYDVKM. This clonotype was counted ten times or more. It has no known antigen specificity. Base qualities are not at hand, and no much larger clone is one base apart. Sequenced sample: blood. This receptor was identified in a woman in her 30s with Graves' hyperthyroidism. Here the chain combines TRBV28 and TRBJ2-3; the D segment is perhaps TRBD1 or TRBD2, each sharing 5 matched bases. This receptor has the CDR3 CASRGPGRGTQYF. The DNA sequence is given as TGTGCCAGCAGGGGACCCGGTCGAGGTACGCAGTATTTT.